This record looks at one T cell receptor beta chain sequence and its context. The V and J ends lost 0 bases and 1 base respectively, with 4 bases between them. CDR1 SGHDT and CDR2 YYEEEE come from the germline V gene. The CDR3 length is 13 residues. These data come from a study of blood T cell repertoires in COVID-19. On the study more broadly: COVID-19 samples, acute and convalescent, were from the United States, Italy and Spain. The cDNA or gDNA used as material had been derived from T cells, B-cell-depleted T cells, or PBMCs.

Original processing methods: Reference gene primer amplification in the assay estimated nucleated cell counts. TCRdb keeps only in-frame clones here, not all; method: immunoSEQ multiplex PCR. D and trimming were read from the DNA, whereas the V and J calls and clone size are those reported in that table. The table includes over 85,000 clones, around 90% detected once. The chain is built from TRBV5-6 and TRBJ2-5; the D is unclear. This sequence was found in a man aged 35-49 years with acute or convalescent COVID-19. Material: peripheral blood. The CDR3 sequence is CASSLDSQETQYF. The CDR3 DNA reads as TGTGCCAGCAGCTTGGACAGCCAAGAGACCCAGTACTTC. Together with reference TRBV5-6 and TRBJ2-5, the CDR3 gives the full variable domain: DAGVTQSPTHLIKTRGQQVTLRCSPKSGHDTVSWYQQALGQGPQFIFQYYEEEERQRGNFPDRFSGHQFPNYSSELNVNALLLGDSALYLCASSLDSQETQYFGPGTRLLVL.